This T cell receptor beta chain was captured in a study of identifying expanded T cells in peripheral blood. CDR3 length equals 13 residues. Per germline, CDR1 SGHRS and CDR2 YFSETQ. V lost 4 bases and J lost 0, with 7 bases in between. Points on this clone: Its specificity is unknown.

Profiled with immunoSEQ multiplex PCR; TCRdb holds only in-frame clones, not every one. The profile covers under 150,000 clones, with 84% appearing a single time and around 3.3% taken by the ten largest. Points from the study as a whole: Differentially abundant clones: about 1.2 between replicates, 15 to 17 at roughly 13 days, under 25 at four. Variance in clone template counts between roughly 2-week samples significantly increased with total template count across all healthy donors.

No infections or other immune events were documented during collection. The chain couples TRBV5-1 to TRBJ1-1; D call uncertain. This sequence originates from a person between 18 and 75 years old in good health. Sequencing was carried out using blood. As DNA, the CDR3 is TGCGCCAGCAGCCTTACCGTGAACACTGAAGCTTTCTTT. Its translation: CASSLTVNTEAFF. The complete variable domain, with remaining parts taken from reference TRBV5-1 and TRBJ1-1, reads KAGVTQTPRYLIKTRGQQVTLSCSPISGHRSVSWYQQTPGQGLQFLFEYFSETQRNKGNFPGRFSGRQFSNSRSEMNVSTLELGDSALYLCASSLTVNTEAFFGQGTRLTVV.